Relative to its sample, the clone carrying this T cell receptor beta chain is medium-sized (0.01 to 0.1%). Its antigen remains unknown. This entry comes from a study of T and B cells in COVID-19 patients. Study-wide background: COVID-19 patients gave peripheral blood either during active infection or after recovery. Comorbidities linked to unfavorable COVID-19 outcome were present in about 90% of the roughly 20 active-infection patients.

Blood genomic DNA input for TRB amplification was roughly 220-500 ng. The study's findings and limits: Early severe-case samples and blood from mildly ill patients during symptoms were in short supply. In COVID-19 patients, T cell receptor beta variable and joining gene use was reportedly strongly skewed.

CDR3 length: 14 amino acids. V was pared by 3 bases and J by 5 bases, with 10 bases between. Germline V CDR1 and CDR2: LNHNV, YYDKDF (reference sequence). Multiplex PCR with BIOMED2 TRB-A/B primer pools amplified TRB rearrangements. TCRdb reprocessed the multiplex PCR reads via MiXCR and lists one record per CDR3 protein. The sample yields over 10,000 distinct CDR3 sequences, roughly 23% seen once. The TCR was taken from a human donor who had recovered from COVID-19. The specimen was blood. V is TRBV15 and J is TRBJ1-4; D gene unclear. The CDR3 loop is CATSRGLLNEKLFF. The DNA for the CDR3 is TGTGCCACCAGCAGGGGCCTCCTAAATGAAAAACTGTTTTTT.